This T cell receptor (beta chain) stems from a study of OX40 agonist ivuxolimab in advanced cancers. Study details: Age averaged around 54 years (range 23 to 79), and 70% to 85% were male.

The protocol was immunoSEQ multiplex PCR, while the TCRdb copy is restricted to in-frame clones and leaves out a portion. The data show around 72,000 clones, about nine tenths seen once. General observations from the study: Undetermined was the antigen specificity of the expanded peripheral T cells.

V was pared by 5 bases and J by 4 bases, with 20 bases between. Looked up from germline, CDR1 is SGHTA and CDR2 is FQGNSA. The CDR3 consists of 16 residues. Regarding this clone: Its matching antigen is unknown.

This TCR was sampled from an adult with an advanced solid tumor such as melanoma, head and neck, liver or kidney cancer. This sequence joins TRBV7-2 and TRBJ2-5; tentatively, D is TRBD1 (6 bases). This material consisted of CD4+ or CD8+ T cells sorted from blood, taken in a trial of the OX40 agonist ivuxolimab. In DNA, the CDR3 is TGTGCCAGCAGCGTAGGGGTTGGACAGCCCAGAGAGACCCAGTACTTC. This gives the protein CASSVGVGQPRETQYF.